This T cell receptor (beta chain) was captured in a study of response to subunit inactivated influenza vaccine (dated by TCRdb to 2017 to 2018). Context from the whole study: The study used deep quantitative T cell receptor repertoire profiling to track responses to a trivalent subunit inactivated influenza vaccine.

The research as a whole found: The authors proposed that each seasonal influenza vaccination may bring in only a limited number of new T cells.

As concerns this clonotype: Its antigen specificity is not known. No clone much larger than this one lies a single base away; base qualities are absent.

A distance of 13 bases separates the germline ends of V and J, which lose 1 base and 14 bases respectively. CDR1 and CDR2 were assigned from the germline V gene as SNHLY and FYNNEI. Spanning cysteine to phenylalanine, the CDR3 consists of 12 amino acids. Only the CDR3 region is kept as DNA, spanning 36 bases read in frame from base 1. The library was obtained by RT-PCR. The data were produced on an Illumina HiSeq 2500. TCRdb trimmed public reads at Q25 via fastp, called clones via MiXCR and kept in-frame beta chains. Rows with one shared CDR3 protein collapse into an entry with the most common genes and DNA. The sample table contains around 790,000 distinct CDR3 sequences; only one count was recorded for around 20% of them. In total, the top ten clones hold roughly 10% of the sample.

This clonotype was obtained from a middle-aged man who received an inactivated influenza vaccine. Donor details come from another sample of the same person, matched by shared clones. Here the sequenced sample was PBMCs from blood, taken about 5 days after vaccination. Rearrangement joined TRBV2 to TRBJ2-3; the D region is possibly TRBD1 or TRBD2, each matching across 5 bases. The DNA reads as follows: TGTGCCAGCAGTGAAGGTTTTCGGGGCGTGTATTTT. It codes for CASSEGFRGVYF.